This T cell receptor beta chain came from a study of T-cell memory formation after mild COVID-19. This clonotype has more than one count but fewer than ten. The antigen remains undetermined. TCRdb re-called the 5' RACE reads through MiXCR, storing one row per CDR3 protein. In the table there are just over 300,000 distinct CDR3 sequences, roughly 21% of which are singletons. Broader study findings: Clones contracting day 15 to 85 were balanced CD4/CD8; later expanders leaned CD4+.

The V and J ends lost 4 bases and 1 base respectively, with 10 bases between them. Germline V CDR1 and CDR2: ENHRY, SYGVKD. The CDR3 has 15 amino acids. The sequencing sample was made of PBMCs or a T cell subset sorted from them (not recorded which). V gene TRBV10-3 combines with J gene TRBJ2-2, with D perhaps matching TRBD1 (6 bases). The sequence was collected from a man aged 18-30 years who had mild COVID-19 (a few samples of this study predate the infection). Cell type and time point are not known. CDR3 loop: CAISVGTQNTGELFF. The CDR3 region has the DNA TGTGCCATCAGTGTAGGGACACAGAACACCGGGGAGCTGTTTTTT.